This T cell receptor beta chain was recovered during a study of cytomegalovirus exposure and HLA in healthy donors. Primers: 60 Vbeta forward and 13 Jbeta reverse. Profiling relied on immunoSEQ multiplex PCR, and the TCRdb table lists in-frame clones only, not all of them. The sample has more than 50,000 clones. This CDR3 contains 15 residues. V lost 6 bases and J lost 6, with 18 bases in between. Germline V gives CDR1 MNHEY, CDR2 SVGAGI. As for this clone: The target antigen is unknown.

Study conclusions and caveats: It was shown in a later analysis that HLA-associated TCR beta chains were more clonally expanded than other, equally common chains.

The V and J genes are TRBV6-5 and TRBJ2-1, with D possibly matching TRBD2 (6 bases). Sequencing used PBMCs. The source of this sequence is a man aged 18 to 35 in good health and CMV-seropositive. The CDR3 DNA sequence: TGTGCCAGCAGACCCGGGACTCAACTCCTCAATGAGCAGTTCTTC. It specifies CASRPGTQLLNEQFF.